This T cell receptor (beta chain) appears in the sequencing data of a study of T-cell reconstitution after alpha-beta-depleted transplantation in children. Using unique molecular identifiers, the investigators prepared the TCRbeta library. TCRdb itself ran the PCR reads through MiXCR, one entry per CDR3 protein. The repertoire includes hundreds of thousands of distinct CDR3 sequences, roughly 14% of them detected once, and about 0.79% sits in the top ten. Unmatched junction bases numbered 11, after V lost 4 bases and J lost 2 bases. Germline CDR1 MNHNS, CDR2 SASEGT. The CDR3 sequence is 19 residues long.

The material sequenced was PBMCs, taken before TCRalphabeta/CD19-depleted stem cell transplant. The sequence derives from a girl aged 2 to 10 with congenital amegakaryocytic thrombocytopenia, due to receive a stem cell transplant. The chain links TRBV6-1 to TRBJ2-1, with 13 bases aligning to TRBD2. CDR3 bases: TGTGCCAGCAGTGGGGGTAGACTAGCGGGAGGCGAAACCTACAATGAGCAGTTCTTC. It translates to CASSGGRLAGGETYNEQFF.